Listed here are 19 T cell receptor beta chains from one sample, sequenced in a study of cytomegalovirus exposure and HLA in healthy donors. This PCR relied on a set of 60 Vbeta primers and 13 Jbeta primers. Clones were read by immunoSEQ multiplex PCR, and TCRdb kept only the in-frame ones, dropping some. Here the sample spans 150,000 to 250,000 clones, 82% being singletons. Sequenced: PBMCs. The receptors stem from a boy under 10 years old in good health and CMV-seronegative.

The chain recombines TRBV30 with TRBJ2-5; 10 bases map to TRBD1. V was pared by 5 bases and J by 4 bases, with 13 bases of the junction left unmatched. There are 16 residues in the CDR3. Germline V lookup: CDR1 GTSNPN, CDR2 SVGIG (reference sequence). The chain's CDR3 is CAWDPGQGFSGETQYF. CDR3 in DNA: TGTGCCTGGGATCCGGGACAGGGGTTTTCAGGAGAGACCCAGTACTTC.

CDR3 in amino acids: CASSVGQGRTYEQYF. The CDR3 DNA sequence: TGTGCCAGCAGTGTCGGACAGGGGCGGACCTACGAGCAGTACTTC. This chain joins TRBV6-6 and TRBJ2-7; 9 positions match TRBD1. Trimming removed 5 bases from V and 2 bases from J; junction bases left unmatched: 7. In germline, CDR1 is MNHNY, CDR2 SVGAGI (reference sequence). There are 15 residues in the CDR3.

The rearrangement joins TRBV7-8 to TRBJ1-2; 11 bases fit TRBD1. The CDR3 has 16 residues. V dropped 1 base and J dropped 8; count of bases not matched to a gene: 9. Germline CDR1 SGHVS, CDR2 FQNEAQ. The CDR3 DNA reads as TGTGCCAGCAGCTTAGGGGACAGGGGGAGGATAGAGGGCTACACCTTC. This encodes CASSLGDRGRIEGYTF.

The genes are TRBV6-1 and TRBJ2-1; D possibly corresponds to TRBD2 (5 bases). From germline, CDR1 is MNHNS and CDR2 SASEGT. V was cut by 8 bases and J by 6 bases, with 14 bases left in between. CDR3 length: 13 amino acids. CDR3 amino acids: CASESLAFNEQFF. The CDR3 nucleotides read TGTGCCAGCGAATCCTTAGCGTTCAATGAGCAGTTCTTC.

The chain combines TRBV7-9 with TRBJ1-2; no clear D gene. This CDR3 is 13 amino acids long. The V and J ends lost 5 bases and 3 bases respectively, with 10 bases between them. The germline gives CDR1 SEHNR, CDR2 FQNEAQ (reference sequence). This chain's CDR3 is CASSPPRDYGYTF. CDR3 DNA: TGTGCCAGCAGCCCCCCACGAGACTATGGCTACACCTTC.

This clone is a singleton in its sample. The chain carries TRBV9 and TRBJ1-3; 7 nucleotides match TRBD1. V trimming: 3 bases; J trimming: 4 bases; junction bases outside the gene matches: 7. Per the germline V gene, CDR1 is SGDLS and CDR2 is YYNGEE. This CDR3 contains 15 residues. Written as DNA, the CDR3 is TGTGCCAGCAGCGATCACAGGGGTTTAGGAAACACCATATATTTT. It codes for CASSDHRGLGNTIYF.

V gene TRBV4-2 combines with J gene TRBJ2-2; tentative D call: TRBD2 (5 bases). Trimming took off 2 bases at V and 6 bases at J, with 13 bases between the two ends. This CDR3 comprises 15 residues. CDR1 LGHNA and CDR2 YNFKEQ come from the germline V gene. The CDR3 spells CASSQSEGLPGELFF. In DNA, the CDR3 is TGTGCCAGCAGCCAATCCGAGGGTCTCCCCGGGGAGCTGTTTTTT.

This chain uses TRBV7-9 with TRBJ2-7; the match to TRBD1 covers 9 bases. Germline lookup yields CDR1 SEHNR and CDR2 FQNEAQ (reference sequence). This CDR3 comprises 15 residues. Trimming cost V 0 bases and J 4 bases; bases outside gene matches: 4. As DNA, the CDR3 is TGTGCCAGCAGCTTAGCACGGGACAGGGCGTACGAGCAGTACTTC. It encodes CASSLARDRAYEQYF.

The chain employs TRBV6-5 and TRBJ1-2; TRBD1 might be the D (5 bases). V lost 2 bases, J lost 8 bases, and 9 bases lay in between. Germline V CDR1 and CDR2: MNHEY, SVGAGI. This CDR3 spans 12 amino acids. The CDR3 region is CASSYRGGGYTF. CDR3 DNA: TGTGCCAGCAGTTACAGGGGCGGAGGCTACACCTTC.

The rearrangement joins TRBV7-9 to TRBJ1-2; 9 nucleotides match TRBD1. V lost 5 bases and J lost 3; bases outside the gene matches: 10. In germline, CDR1 is SEHNR, CDR2 FQNEAQ (reference sequence). This CDR3 has 16 amino acids. The CDR3 sequence is CASSRLRRDRDYGYTF. Here the CDR3 DNA reads TGTGCCAGCAGCCGACTCAGGAGGGACAGGGACTATGGCTACACCTTC. Full variable domain (outside the CDR3, taken from reference TRBV7-9 and TRBJ1-2): DTGVSQNPRHKITKRGQNVTFRCDPISEHNRLYWYRQTLGQGPEFLTYFQNEAQLEKSRLLSDRFSAERPKGSFSTLEIQRTEQGDSAMYLCASSRLRRDRDYGYTFGSGTRLTVV.

The genes are TRBV7-3 and TRBJ2-1; TRBD2 matches at 12 bases. The V gene's germline CDR1 is SGHTA and CDR2 FQGTGA. This CDR3 is built from 17 residues. Trimming took 0 bases from V and 6 from J; bases not matched to a gene: 6. The CDR3 protein is CASSLTYLAGGPNEQFF. As DNA, the CDR3 is TGTGCCAGCAGCTTAACCTACCTAGCGGGGGGGCCCAATGAGCAGTTCTTC.

The chain carries TRBV5-8 and TRBJ2-7, with D perhaps TRBD1 (5 bases). This CDR3 comprises 16 residues. The germline CDR1 and CDR2 sequences are SGHTS and YDEGEE. V was pared by 2 bases and J by 3 bases, with 18 bases between. CDR3 region: CASSFPLGRGNYEQYF. The CDR3 DNA is TGTGCCAGCAGCTTTCCCCTGGGTAGGGGAAACTACGAGCAGTACTTC.

The chain links TRBV6-6 to TRBJ1-5, with 10 bases fitting TRBD1. The J segment lost 6 bases and the V segment lost 2 bases, leaving 4 bases of the junction unmatched. The CDR3 is 15 residues long. Germline lookup yields CDR1 MNHNY and CDR2 SVGAGI (reference sequence). CDR3 in amino acids: CASSYRQGAGQPQHF. For the CDR3, the DNA is TGTGCCAGCAGTTACCGACAGGGGGCTGGTCAGCCCCAGCATTTT.

This clone was observed a few times. The chain is built from TRBV27 and TRBJ1-2, with D possibly TRBD1 on 6 matching bases. With 0 bases removed from V and 8 bases from J, the gap between germline ends came to 16 bases. Germline CDR1 and CDR2: MNHEY and SMNVEV (reference sequence). The CDR3 has 15 residues. CDR3: CASSLSGGAPQGYTF. Here the CDR3 DNA reads TGTGCCAGCAGTTTATCGGGGGGGGCTCCACAGGGCTACACCTTC.

The gene calls are TRBV6-1 and TRBJ2-2; D perhaps matches TRBD2 (6 bases). Germline values: CDR1 MNHNS, CDR2 SASEGT. V was trimmed by 6 bases and J by 3 bases, leaving 14 bases between them. This CDR3 has 15 residues. The CDR3, as DNA: TGTGCCAGCAGGAGGACGGGGGAGGACACCGGGGAGCTGTTTTTT. Translated, it gives CASRRTGEDTGELFF.

This sequence joins TRBV27 and TRBJ1-5; tentatively, D is TRBD1 (6 bases). Germline CDR1 and CDR2: MNHEY and SMNVEV (reference sequence). This CDR3 has 15 residues. Trimming stripped 1 base from V and 7 bases from J, with 14 bases between. CDR3 sequence reads: CASSLWSGVEQPQHF. The CDR3 region has the DNA TGTGCCAGCAGTTTATGGTCAGGGGTAGAACAGCCCCAGCATTTT.

The V call is TRBV18, the J call TRBJ2-2; weak D call: TRBD1 (6 bases). This CDR3 comprises 14 residues. The V and J ends lost 5 bases and 0 bases respectively, with 7 bases between them. CDR1 is KGHSH, CDR2 LQKENI, per germline. The CDR3 nucleotides are TGTGCCAGCTCAGGGGACACGAACACCGGGGAGCTGTTTTTT. It codes for CASSGDTNTGELFF.

The chain links TRBV7-9 to TRBJ2-1; 8 nucleotides align to TRBD1. The CDR3 loop spans 13 amino acids. With 4 bases clipped from V and 9 bases from J, the junction kept 5 bases outside the gene matches. The germline V gene has CDR1 SEHNR and CDR2 FQNEAQ (reference sequence). Written as DNA, the CDR3 is TGTGCCAGCAGCTCAGGAACAGGGGGTGAGCAGTTCTTC. This sequence encodes CASSSGTGGEQFF. The full variable domain, in which reference TRBV7-9 and TRBJ2-1 provide the parts outside the CDR3, is DTGVSQNPRHKITKRGQNVTFRCDPISEHNRLYWYRQTLGQGPEFLTYFQNEAQLEKSRLLSDRFSAERPKGSFSTLEIQRTEQGDSAMYLCASSSGTGGEQFFGPGTRLTVL.

The chain has TRBV6-1 and TRBJ2-7, with no clear D. Trimming left V 8 bases short and J 6 bases short, with 8 bases between. This CDR3 is 10 amino acids long. CDR1 and CDR2 (germline): MNHNS, SASEGT. The CDR3 loop is CASAWPEQYF. The CDR3 coding sequence is TGTGCCAGCGCCTGGCCCGAGCAGTACTTC.